A single sample is the source of the 8 T cell receptor beta chains below, sequenced in a study of T-cell reconstitution after alpha-beta-depleted transplantation in children. Molecular barcoding with unique molecular identifiers was used for the TCRbeta library. TCRdb called the PCR reads again in MiXCR, with one record for every CDR3 protein. The table lists 70,000 to 95,000 distinct CDR3 sequences, more than 10% of them singletons. The specimen comprised PBMCs from the stem cell graft donor, sampled from the stem cell graft. All receptors come from a human donor who donated a stem cell graft to a child with inherited bone marrow failure.

V usage is TRBV4-3 and J usage is TRBJ2-1; 7 bases are shared with TRBD1. Looked up from germline, CDR1 is LGHNA and CDR2 is YSLEER. CDR3 length: 16 amino acids. The V gene end was trimmed by 2 bases and the J gene end by 1 base; junction bases not matched to a gene: 5. CDR3 region: CASSQQGGQSYNEQFF. Here the CDR3 DNA reads TGCGCCAGCAGCCAACAAGGGGGACAGTCCTACAATGAGCAGTTCTTC.

This clonotype was found many times. V usage is TRBV5-1 and J usage is TRBJ2-2, with TRBD1 matching 7 bases. The CDR3 totals 15 residues. The V segment lost 2 bases and the J segment 2 bases; nucleotides outside the gene matches: 3. In germline, CDR1 is SGHRS, CDR2 YFSETQ. CDR3 region: CASSFGQENTGELFF. The CDR3 nucleotides are TGCGCCAGCAGCTTCGGACAGGAAAACACCGGGGAGCTGTTTTTT.

Ten or more counts support this clonotype. This chain links TRBV4-1 with TRBJ1-1; TRBD1 matches 7 bases. Per the germline V gene, CDR1 is MGHRA and CDR2 is YSYEKL. The trim removed 4 bases at V and 0 bases at J, leaving 2 bases unmatched. The CDR3 runs to 14 residues. The CDR3 protein is CASSPGQMNTEAFF. The CDR3 DNA is TGCGCCAGCAGCCCGGGACAGATGAACACTGAAGCTTTCTTT.

V is TRBV10-3 and J is TRBJ1-3, with D tentatively TRBD1 (6 bases). Germline CDR1 and CDR2: ENHRY and SYGVKD. Trimming removed 4 bases from V and 0 bases from J, with 10 bases in between. The CDR3 sequence is 15 residues long. The DNA for the CDR3 is TGTGCCATCAGTGGGCAGGGGAGCTCTGGAAACACCATATATTTT. Protein: CAISGQGSSGNTIYF.

This clonotype was found many times. The chain uses TRBV12-3 or TRBV12-4 and TRBJ1-2, with a possible D match to TRBD1 (6 bases). The CDR3 has 14 amino acids. V was shortened by 1 base and J by 8 bases, with 14 bases between the two germline ends. This chain's CDR3 is CASSLVGGARGYTF. The CDR3 nucleotides are TGTGCCAGCAGTTTAGTCGGGGGCGCGCGAGGCTACACCTTC.

The table lists this clonotype with many counts. This chain uses TRBV4-3 with TRBJ2-7; no reliable D call. Trimming shortened V by 1 base and J by 3 bases, and 13 bases separated the two germline ends. Germline V lookup: CDR1 LGHNA, CDR2 YSLEER. CDR3 size: 15 residues. CDR3 in DNA: TGCGCCAGCAGCCAAGTAGCTTCAGGAAACTACGAGCAGTACTTC. This encodes CASSQVASGNYEQYF.

The CDR3 region has the DNA TGTGCCAGCAGCGCCACTAGACAGCCCTCACCCCTCCACTTT. Translation: CASSATRQPSPLHF. The J gene is TRBJ1-6, the V gene TRBV7-9; D possibly corresponds to TRBD1 (5 bases). Deletions cut 5 bases from V and 10 bases from J, with 15 bases between. The CDR3 loop spans 14 amino acids. Germline V gives CDR1 SEHNR, CDR2 FQNEAQ (reference sequence).

This clonotype has at least ten counts. The chain employs TRBV12-3 or TRBV12-4 and TRBJ1-3; TRBD1 is a possible D gene (5 bases). V dropped 6 bases and J dropped 0 bases, with 18 bases sitting between them. This CDR3 region has 17 residues. The CDR3 sequence is CASRPGEGRGSGNTIYF. In nucleotides, the CDR3 is TGTGCCAGCAGACCTGGAGAGGGGAGGGGCTCTGGAAACACCATATATTTT.